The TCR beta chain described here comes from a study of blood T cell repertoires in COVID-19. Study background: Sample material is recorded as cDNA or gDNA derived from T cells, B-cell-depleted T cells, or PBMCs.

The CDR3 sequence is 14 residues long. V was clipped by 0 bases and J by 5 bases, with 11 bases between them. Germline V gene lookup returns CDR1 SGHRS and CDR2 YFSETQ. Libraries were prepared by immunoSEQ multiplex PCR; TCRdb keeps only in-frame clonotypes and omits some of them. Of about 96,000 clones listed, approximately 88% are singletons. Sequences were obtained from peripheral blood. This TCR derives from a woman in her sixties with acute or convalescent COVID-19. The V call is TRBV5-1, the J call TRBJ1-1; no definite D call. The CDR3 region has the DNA TGCGCCAGCAGCTTGGACTCCCGGGTTACTGAAGCTTTCTTT. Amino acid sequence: CASSLDSRVTEAFF.